This TCR beta chain came from a study of control samples from healthy donors and cancer patients. Profiled with immunoSEQ multiplex PCR; TCRdb holds only in-frame clones, not every one. Altogether some 95,000 clones are present, around nine tenths being singletons, with the ten largest covering less than 15%. Germline lookup yields CDR1 SGHNT and CDR2 YENEEA. The CDR3 spans 12 residues. Trimming cost V 4 bases and J 9 bases, with 11 bases left between them. The clonotype comes from a man under 40 in good health. The sequencing input was blood. The chain uses TRBV11-3 and TRBJ2-3; D is perhaps TRBD1 or TRBD2 (6 bases each). The CDR3 DNA sequence: TGTGCCAGCAGCTCAATCGGGGGCACGCAGTATTTT. It codes for CASSSIGGTQYF.